This T cell receptor beta chain is from a study of tumor-infiltrating lymphocytes in primary liver carcinoma. From around 0.5 ug of total RNA, TCR beta-specific cDNA was reverse-transcribed using a constant-region primer. Library construction for TCR beta comprised three nested multiplex PCR rounds performed with slightly modified ARM-PCR. TRBV1-TRBV30 forward primers paired with a C-beta reverse primer were used in the first two PCR rounds, which ran about 11 cycles each. Via MiXCR, TCRdb re-called the multiplex PCR reads, giving one row per CDR3 protein. The sample contains under 150,000 distinct CDR3 sequences, under 70% of which appear only once. Taking roughly 20-32 mg of unsorted bulk tissue, the authors co-extracted RNA and DNA. Treatment of the patients' primary liver carcinoma consisted of surgical resection. Study-level findings and limits: Less overlap was seen in tumor-adjacent and tumor-blood pairs than in tumor region pairs.

CDR1 and CDR2 from the germline V gene are MDHEN and SYDVKM. The CDR3 sequence is 16 residues long. Turning to this clonotype: Its antigen remains unknown. At one of its ends the junction is not consistent with the germline gene, which may arise from a read error.

This clonotype originated in a woman aged 60-70 years with primary liver carcinoma and hepatitis B virus infection. The chain is built from TRBV28 and TRBJ1-1, with D perhaps TRBD1 (5 bases). The specimen sequenced was tumor-adjacent normal liver tissue. The CDR3 DNA reads TGTGCCAGCAGTGACCCTCCCGGGGCTGAGAACACTGAAGCTCTCTTT. Its protein product is CASSDPPGAENTEALF.